These 5 T cell receptor beta chains originate from one sample sequenced in a study of blood T cell repertoires in COVID-19. Assay used: immunoSEQ multiplex PCR; TCRdb lists only in-frame clones, some missing. The sample lists some 400,000 clones, around 87% occurring once. The sequenced material came from peripheral blood. The receptors derive from a woman aged 55-69 years with COVID-19, enrolled during active disease.

On this clone itself: This same CDR3 is encoded by further DNA sequences in the sample. This chain joins TRBV5-1 and TRBJ1-3; 9 bases align to TRBD1. Germline values: CDR1 SGHRS, CDR2 YFSETQ. J lost 4 bases, V lost 4 bases, and 3 bases had no gene match. CDR3 length: 14 amino acids. CDR3 region: CASSLGTGGNTIYF. The CDR3 nucleotides read TGCGCCAGCAGCCTAGGGACAGGGGGAAACACCATATATTTT. Based on the CDR3 plus reference TRBV5-1 and TRBJ1-3, the full variable domain is KAGVTQTPRYLIKTRGQQVTLSCSPISGHRSVSWYQQTPGQGLQFLFEYFSETQRNKGNFPGRFSGRQFSNSRSEMNVSTLELGDSALYLCASSLGTGGNTIYFGEGSWLTVV.

The chain employs TRBV7-3 and TRBJ2-7; 9 nucleotides line up with TRBD1. The CDR3 runs 13 residues. Per germline, CDR1 SGHTA and CDR2 FQGTGA. V trimming: 5 bases; J trimming: 6 bases; junction bases outside the gene matches: 5. CDR3 bases: TGTGCCAGCAGCACTCGGGACAGGGCCGAGCAGTACTTC. This codes for CASSTRDRAEQYF.

This chain uses TRBV2 with TRBJ2-7; D unclear. With 4 bases removed from V and 0 bases from J, the gap between germline ends came to 4 bases. This CDR3 is 12 amino acids long. Germline V gives CDR1 SNHLY, CDR2 FYNNEI. The CDR3 region is CASSGYSYEQYF. The CDR3 DNA is TGTGCCAGCAGTGGTTACTCCTACGAGCAGTACTTC.

The J gene is TRBJ2-1, the V gene TRBV7-9; tentatively, D is TRBD2 (5 bases). The CDR3 has 16 residues. Trimming left V 4 bases short and J 1 base short, with 14 bases between. Per the germline V gene, CDR1 is SEHNR and CDR2 is FQNEAQ (reference sequence). CDR3 in amino acids: CASSSTRVPSYNEQFF. The CDR3 DNA is TGTGCCAGCAGCTCAACGAGGGTTCCTTCCTACAATGAGCAGTTCTTC.

The chain links TRBV27 to TRBJ2-1, with 9 nucleotides matching TRBD2. Trimming removed 10 bases from V and 6 bases from J; junction bases left unmatched: 10. CDR3 length equals 14 residues. The V gene's germline CDR1 is MNHEY and CDR2 SMNVEV (reference sequence). CDR3 sequence (DNA): TGTGCCACCTTCGAGCGGGGGGCCAGCAATGAGCAGTTCTTC. This sequence encodes CATFERGASNEQFF.